The 17 T cell receptor beta chains given below trace back to one sample, sequenced in a study of shared clonotypes between healthy human individuals. TCRdb's copy holds only in-frame clones and misses some; the assay was immunoSEQ multiplex PCR. The profile shows millions of clones, 93% of them singletons. Sequenced: naive CD4+ T cells from PBMCs. The subset here: CD45RA+ positively selected. Source of these receptors: a man between 18 and 35 years old in good health. Some clones in this sample may be carry-over from other donors' samples.

To note about this clone: Other DNA sequences within the sample encode an identical CDR3. The rearrangement uses TRBV28 and TRBJ2-7; D unclear. Germline assignment: CDR1 MDHEN and CDR2 SYDVKM. The CDR3 length is 13 residues. Trimming removed 5 bases from V and 1 base from J, with 9 bases in between. The CDR3 region is CASSPGRSYEQYF. The CDR3 bases are TGTGCCAGCAGTCCCGGTAGGTCCTACGAGCAGTACTTC.

This chain connects TRBV29-1 to TRBJ2-3; a weak D match, TRBD2 (6 bases). CDR1 is SQVTM and CDR2 is ANQGSEA in the germline V gene. The CDR3 length is 11 residues. The ends were cut back, 6 bases at V and 5 bases at J, with 9 bases in the middle. The CDR3 is CSVTRGDTQYF. Written as DNA, the CDR3 is TGCAGCGTGACTAGAGGAGATACGCAGTATTTT.

The rearrangement joins TRBV7-9 to TRBJ2-1; 10 bases fit TRBD2. V gave up 7 bases and J gave up 3 bases; unmatched junction bases: 9. Germline V gives CDR1 SEHNR, CDR2 FQNEAQ (reference sequence). This CDR3 has 16 residues. CDR3 DNA sequence: TGTGCCAGCATTTCTTCAGGACTAGCGGTCTACAATGAGCAGTTCTTC. The encoded protein is CASISSGLAVYNEQFF. Based on the CDR3 plus reference TRBV7-9 and TRBJ2-1, the full variable domain is DTGVSQNPRHKITKRGQNVTFRCDPISEHNRLYWYRQTLGQGPEFLTYFQNEAQLEKSRLLSDRFSAERPKGSFSTLEIQRTEQGDSAMYLCASISSGLAVYNEQFFGPGTRLTVL.

This chain joins TRBV28 and TRBJ2-5; 7 bases are shared with TRBD1. The tail of the sequence fits TRBJ2-7 better, so the J call may be wrong. The V gene's germline CDR1 is MDHEN and CDR2 SYDVKM. The CDR3 is made up of 14 amino acids. The CDR3 nucleotides read TGTGCCAGCAGAAGTACAGGGGCAAGTTTCGAGCAGTACTTC. Translation gives CASRSTGASFEQYF.

The chain is built from TRBV19 and TRBJ2-4; 9 bases align to TRBD1. The V and J ends lost 5 bases and 8 bases, in that order; junction bases with no gene match: 10. CDR1 and CDR2 from the germline V gene are LNHDA and SQIVND (reference sequence). The CDR3 consists of 15 residues. The CDR3 DNA reads TGTGCCAGTAGTGTCCCGGGACAGGGAAGTGACATTCAGTACTTC. This codes for CASSVPGQGSDIQYF.

The chain joins TRBV28 to TRBJ2-7, with TRBD2 matching 10 bases. The CDR3 is 14 residues long. V lost 4 bases, J lost 4 bases, and 4 bases stayed unmatched. Germline V lookup: CDR1 MDHEN, CDR2 SYDVKM. This CDR3 is CASSSSGSGYEQYF. Here the CDR3 DNA reads TGTGCCAGCAGTTCTAGCGGGAGTGGGTACGAGCAGTACTTC.

The chain has TRBV6-5 and TRBJ1-1, with 8 nucleotides matching TRBD1. The CDR3 spans 12 residues. CDR1 and CDR2 from the germline V gene are MNHEY and SVGAGI. Trimming at V came to 4 bases and at J to 12 bases, leaving 7 bases not matched to a gene. The CDR3 nucleotides read TGTGCCAGCAGTTCCGGGACAGGTCGTTCTTTCTTT. It yields the protein CASSSGTGRSFF.

V is TRBV19 and J is TRBJ2-3, with TRBD1 matching 7 bases. The CDR3 is 19 amino acids. The junction had 13 bases not matched to a gene; V was cut back by 0 bases and J by 1 base. In germline, CDR1 is LNHDA, CDR2 SQIVND (reference sequence). CDR3 in DNA: TGTGCCAGTAGTATAGATGGCGGTACAGGGGCCGCCGGCACAGATACGCAGTATTTT. It codes for CASSIDGGTGAAGTDTQYF.

The chain uses TRBV5-4 and TRBJ2-7; a weak D match, TRBD1 (6 bases). This CDR3 comprises 14 residues. Germline assignment: CDR1 SGHNT and CDR2 YYREEE (reference sequence). Between the trimmed V and J ends, which lost 3 bases and 4 bases, there was a span of 14 bases. Here the CDR3 reads CASSWQGTRYEQYF. CDR3 bases: TGTGCCAGCAGCTGGCAGGGGACACGTTACGAGCAGTACTTC. The full variable domain, with the rest looked up from reference TRBV5-4 and TRBJ2-7, is ETGVTQSPTHLIKTRGQQVTLRCSSQSGHNTVSWYQQALGQGPQFIFQYYREEENGRGNFPPRFSGLQFPNYSSELNVNALELDDSALYLCASSWQGTRYEQYFGPGTRLTVT.

As for this clone: The same CDR3 is also encoded by other DNA sequences in this sample. This chain uses TRBV7-2 with TRBJ2-5; the D gene is possibly TRBD2 (5 bases). Germline V gene data show CDR1 as SGHTA and CDR2 as FQGNSA. Deletions cut 3 bases from V and 3 bases from J, with 8 bases between. This CDR3 has 13 amino acids. In DNA form, the CDR3 reads TGTGCCAGCAGCTTCGAGCGGAAAGAGACCCAGTACTTC. It translates to CASSFERKETQYF.

The chain carries TRBV2 and TRBJ1-1; possible D gene TRBD1, 6 bases. The length of the CDR3 is 17 residues. Germline V gene lookup returns CDR1 SNHLY and CDR2 FYNNEI. Trimming shortened V by 9 bases and J by 1 base, and 24 bases separated the two germline ends. CDR3 amino acids: CASSSPGTWARNTEAFF. The DNA for the CDR3 is TGTGCCAGTTCGAGCCCCGGGACATGGGCGCGGAACACTGAAGCTTTCTTT.

The V and J genes are TRBV19 and TRBJ2-1, with 9 bases matching TRBD2. CDR3 length equals 16 residues. V trimming: 6 bases; J trimming: 1 base; junction bases outside the gene matches: 7. Germline CDR1 reads LNHDA; CDR2 reads SQIVND (reference sequence). CDR3 loop: CASRSGSGSSYNEQFF. In nucleotides, the CDR3 is TGTGCCAGTAGATCGGGTAGCGGGAGTTCCTACAATGAGCAGTTCTTC.

This chain links TRBV2 with TRBJ2-3; D is ambiguous. V dropped 7 bases and J dropped 4 bases, with 9 bases sitting between them. Per germline, CDR1 SNHLY and CDR2 FYNNEI. CDR3 length: 12 residues. The CDR3 protein is CASNRRADTQYF. The CDR3 DNA reads as TGTGCCAGCAACCGTCGGGCAGATACGCAGTATTTT.

V gene TRBV6-1 combines with J gene TRBJ2-7; 8 bases match TRBD2. The trim removed 5 bases at V and 5 bases at J, leaving 8 bases unmatched. The CDR3 spans 14 residues. Germline-derived CDR1 and CDR2 are MNHNS and SASEGT. The CDR3 protein is CASSTSGRSHEQYF. The CDR3 bases are TGTGCCAGCAGTACGAGCGGGAGATCCCACGAGCAGTACTTC.

Note on this clone: Other DNA sequences within the sample encode an identical CDR3. The V call is TRBV7-2, the J call TRBJ2-3; the match to TRBD2 covers 10 bases. Germline CDR1 reads SGHTA; CDR2 reads FQGNSA. The CDR3 sequence is 15 residues long. V dropped 5 bases and J dropped 2; count of bases not matched to a gene: 4. The DNA for the CDR3 is TGTGCCAGCAGCCCAACTAGCGGGGACACAGATACGCAGTATTTT. Translating it yields CASSPTSGDTDTQYF.

The rearrangement links TRBV6-6 to TRBJ1-5; D not certain. Germline lookup yields CDR1 MNHNY and CDR2 SVGAGI (reference sequence). V lost 2 bases to trimming and J lost 0 bases, with 5 bases between them. The CDR3 sequence is 14 residues long. As DNA, the CDR3 is TGTGCCAGCAGTTACGGAGTTAGCAATCAGCCCCAGCATTTT. Protein product: CASSYGVSNQPQHF.

The chain couples TRBV5-1 to TRBJ2-1; TRBD1 matches at 7 bases. The CDR3 totals 11 residues. V was pared by 4 bases and J by 13 bases, with 5 bases of the junction left unmatched. CDR1 is SGHRS and CDR2 is YFSETQ in the germline V gene. The CDR3 region has the DNA TGCGCCAGCAGCCTAGGGACAGTACAGTTCTTC. This encodes CASSLGTVQFF.